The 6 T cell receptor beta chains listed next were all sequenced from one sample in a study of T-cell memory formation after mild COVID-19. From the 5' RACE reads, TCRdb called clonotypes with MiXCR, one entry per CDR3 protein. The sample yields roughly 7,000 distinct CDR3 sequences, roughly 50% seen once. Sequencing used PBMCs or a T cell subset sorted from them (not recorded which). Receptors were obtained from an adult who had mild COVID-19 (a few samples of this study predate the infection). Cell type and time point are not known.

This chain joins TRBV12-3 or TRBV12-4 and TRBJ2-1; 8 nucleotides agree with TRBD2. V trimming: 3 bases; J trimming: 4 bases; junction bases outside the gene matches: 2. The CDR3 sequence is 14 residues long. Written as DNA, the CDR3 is TGTGCCAGCAGTTTGGGCGGGGGGTACAATGAGCAGTTCTTC. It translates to CASSLGGGYNEQFF.

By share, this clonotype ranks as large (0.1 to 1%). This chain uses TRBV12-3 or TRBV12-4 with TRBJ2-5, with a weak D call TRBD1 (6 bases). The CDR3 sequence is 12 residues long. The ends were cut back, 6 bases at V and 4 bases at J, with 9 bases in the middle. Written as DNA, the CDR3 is TGTGCCAGCAGCCTGACAGGAGAGACCCAGTACTTC. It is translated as CASSLTGETQYF.

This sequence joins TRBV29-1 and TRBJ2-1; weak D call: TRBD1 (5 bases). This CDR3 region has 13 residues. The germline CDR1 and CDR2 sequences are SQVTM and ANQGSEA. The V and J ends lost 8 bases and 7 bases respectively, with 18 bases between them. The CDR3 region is CSPVAGNSNEQFF. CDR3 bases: TGCAGCCCCGTGGCAGGGAATTCGAATGAGCAGTTCTTC.

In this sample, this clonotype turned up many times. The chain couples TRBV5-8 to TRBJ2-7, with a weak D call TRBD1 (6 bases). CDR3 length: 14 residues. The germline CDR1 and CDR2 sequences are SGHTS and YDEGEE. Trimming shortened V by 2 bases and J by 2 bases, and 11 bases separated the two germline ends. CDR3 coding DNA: TGTGCCAGCAGCTTAACAGGGCCCGCCTACGAGCAGTACTTC. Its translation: CASSLTGPAYEQYF.

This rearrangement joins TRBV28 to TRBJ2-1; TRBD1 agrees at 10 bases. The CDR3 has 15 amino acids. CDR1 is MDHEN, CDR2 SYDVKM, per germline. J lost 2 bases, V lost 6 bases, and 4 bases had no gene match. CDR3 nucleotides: TGTGCCAGCAGCCGACAGGGGGCCCCCTACAATGAGCAGTTCTTC. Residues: CASSRQGAPYNEQFF.

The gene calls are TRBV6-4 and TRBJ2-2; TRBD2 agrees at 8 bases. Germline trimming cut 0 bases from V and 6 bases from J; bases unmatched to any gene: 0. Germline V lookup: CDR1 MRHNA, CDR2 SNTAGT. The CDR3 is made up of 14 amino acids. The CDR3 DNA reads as TGTGCCAGCAGTGACTCGACTAGCGCCGGGGAGCTGTTTTTT. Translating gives CASSDSTSAGELFF.